Sequencing of this TCR beta chain was carried out in a study of shared clonotypes between healthy human individuals. TCRdb's copy holds only in-frame clones and misses some; the assay was immunoSEQ multiplex PCR. The sample lists about 330,000 clones, around 86% seen once, with 15% to 20% in the top ten. As to this clone: Its antigen is currently unknown.

Notes on the study in general: Among donors, the sharing of clonotypes was expected to be influenced by sequencing depth. Sampling was confined to blood; repertoires within tissues likely differ. Rarefaction exposed incomplete sorted-subset sequencing despite large depth. Generally, estimated richness proved larger in naive subsets than it did in memory subsets.

The TCR was taken from a man between 18 and 29 years old in good health. What was sequenced was memory CD8+ T cells sorted from blood. Documented subset: CD45RO+ cells pooled with CCR7-negative TemRA cells.

The CDR3 DNA sequence: TGCGCCAGCAGCCAGGCGGGACAGGGAACCTACGAGCAGTACTTC. Protein product: CASSQAGQGTYEQYF. The V gene is TRBV4-1, the J gene TRBJ2-7; 9 bases are shared with TRBD1. The CDR3 consists of 15 residues. Trimming took 3 bases from V and 2 from J; bases not matched to a gene: 5. Germline CDR1 MGHRA, CDR2 YSYEKL.